These T cell receptor beta chains were read from a single sample in a study of immune characterization of retroperitoneal liposarcoma. TCRdb re-derived calls from the PCR reads in MiXCR, one entry per CDR3 protein. Seen here are more than 9,000 distinct CDR3 sequences, over 25% observed once, and the top ten hold 15% to 20%. The sample was blood. The receptors originated from a male donor with retroperitoneal liposarcoma. CDR3s include the opening cysteine and the closing phenylalanine or tryptophan. Each record gives: V gene, J gene, CDR3 protein.

v_call: TRBV6-1; j_call: NA; cdr3_aa: CASRPRRNGGSYEQYF
v_call: TRBV20-1; j_call: TRBJ1-2; cdr3_aa: CSAGSTGAKGYTF
v_call: TRBV7-6; j_call: TRBJ2-5; cdr3_aa: CASSFFPRGGSGNEQYF
v_call: TRBV7-2; j_call: TRBJ2-1; cdr3_aa: CASSHYNYNEQFF
v_call: TRBV6-1; j_call: TRBJ2-3; cdr3_aa: CASTPSSLAGTDTQYF
v_call: TRBV6-4; j_call: TRBJ2-2; cdr3_aa: CASSDGAGANTGELFF
v_call: TRBV3-1; j_call: TRBJ1-1; cdr3_aa: CASSRSGVMNTEAFF
v_call: TRBV6-6; j_call: TRBJ2-3; cdr3_aa: CASSYGAVTADTQYF
v_call: TRBV4-3; j_call: TRBJ2-7; cdr3_aa: CASSHLVGGPSTYEQYF
v_call: TRBV12-3/TRBV12-4; j_call: TRBJ2-5; cdr3_aa: CASSGDRDQETQYF
v_call: TRBV6-1; j_call: TRBJ1-1; cdr3_aa: CASSAKNQGAVTEAFF
v_call: TRBV6-1; j_call: NA; cdr3_aa: CASSDGVAGGEQYF
v_call: TRBV6-6; j_call: NA; cdr3_aa: CASSYSTGPYEQYF
v_call: TRBV12-3/TRBV12-4; j_call: TRBJ2-1; cdr3_aa: CASKRGPLNEQFF
v_call: TRBV4-1; j_call: TRBJ1-1; cdr3_aa: CASSLAGGGTEAFF
v_call: TRBV4-1; j_call: TRBJ2-5; cdr3_aa: CASSQGGQGGETQYF
v_call: TRBV7-2; j_call: TRBJ2-3; cdr3_aa: CASSPGLAGLNTQYF
v_call: TRBV11-3; j_call: TRBJ2-1; cdr3_aa: CASSFMGGGSLTNEQFF
v_call: TRBV6-1; j_call: TRBJ1-6; cdr3_aa: CASSSGTGSSYNSPLHF
v_call: TRBV6-1; j_call: TRBJ1-1; cdr3_aa: CASSEGRDRGTEAFF
v_call: TRBV7-2; j_call: TRBJ1-1; cdr3_aa: CASSRGAPQAFF
v_call: TRBV11-3; j_call: TRBJ2-7; cdr3_aa: CASSLGSGYEQYF
v_call: TRBV7-4; j_call: TRBJ2-7; cdr3_aa: CASSPETEPRNEQYF
v_call: TRBV5-3; j_call: NA; cdr3_aa: CASSPLAGAGEQYF
v_call: TRBV7-2; j_call: TRBJ2-3; cdr3_aa: CASRRFRDSGPDTQYF
v_call: TRBV6-1; j_call: TRBJ1-5; cdr3_aa: CASRHRGLGQPQHF
v_call: TRBV10-1; j_call: TRBJ2-3; cdr3_aa: CASEGSSGCEDTDTQYF
v_call: TRBV7-8; j_call: TRBJ2-1; cdr3_aa: CASSFGPSPVQFF
v_call: TRBV6-6; j_call: TRBJ2-1; cdr3_aa: CASRNLGEQFF
v_call: TRBV7-9; j_call: TRBJ2-3; cdr3_aa: CASSSQGFGDTQYF
v_call: TRBV6-1; j_call: TRBJ1-3; cdr3_aa: CASSENRDAGNTIYF
v_call: TRBV6-6; j_call: TRBJ1-6; cdr3_aa: CASSSGGLFNSPLHF
v_call: TRBV6-5; j_call: TRBJ1-6; cdr3_aa: CASSLSLGYNSPLHF
v_call: TRBV6-1; j_call: TRBJ2-5; cdr3_aa: CASDRGAAEQETQYF
v_call: TRBV25-1; j_call: NA; cdr3_aa: CASSEWDPREQYF
v_call: TRBV7-2; j_call: NA; cdr3_aa: CASSLAHYEQYF